A selection of T cell receptor beta chains follows, all from one sample in a study of blood T cells in healthy people across ages. One entry per CDR3 protein results from TCRdb running MiXCR on the 5' RACE reads. The top ten clones hold about 4% of a sample with approximately 1.5 million distinct CDR3 sequences, roughly 43% of them seen once. Sequences were obtained from blood. The source of these receptors is a young woman in good health. The CDR3 runs from the conserved cysteine through the conserved F or W. The order of the fields is V gene, clone size, D gene, J gene, CDR3 DNA, CDR3 protein. D genes are given only for firm matches. The listing skips clone size in some rows; elsewhere it reads once, few, many or a size class.

>TRBV5-1|-|TRBD1|TRBJ2-7
TGCGCCAGCGTTTTGGGACAGGGCGGTGGCGAGCAGTACTTC
CASVLGQGGGEQYF
>TRBV12-3/TRBV12-4|-|TRBD2|TRBJ2-3
TGTGCCAGCAGCCCTAGCGGGGGTAAAGCAGATACGGAGTATTTT
CASSPSGGKADTEYF
>TRBV5-1|-|-|TRBJ1-1
TGCGCCAGCAGCTTGGGCCCAGGGGCCACTGAAGCTTTCTTT
CASSLGPGATEAFF
>TRBV15|-|-|TRBJ1-3
TGTGCCACCAGCAGAGATGTATTCGGGACAACTGGAAACACCATATATTTT
CATSRDVFGTTGNTIYF
>TRBV7-9|few|TRBD1|TRBJ2-7
TGTGCCAGCAGCTTTGATGGGACAGGGGCCCCCTACGAGCAGTACTTC
CASSFDGTGAPYEQYF
>TRBV28|-|-|TRBJ2-1
TGTGCCAGCGTGAGGGACCACTACAATGAGCAGTTCTTC
CASVRDHYNEQFF
>TRBV20-1|few|-|TRBJ1-3
TGCAGTGCTAGTAGTCGGACAGACCCTGGAAACACCATATATTTT
CSASSRTDPGNTIYF
>TRBV5-1|few|-|TRBJ1-2
TGCGCCAGCAGGGTCTTGGGGGCGGATGGCTACACCTTC
CASRVLGADGYTF
>TRBV20-1|-|TRBD2|TRBJ2-1
TGCAGTGCTTCTACGACTTTTACGGGAGGGAATGAGCAGTTCTTC
CSASTTFTGGNEQFF
>TRBV4-3|few|-|TRBJ1-2
TGCGCCAGCAGCCAAGATTGGCGGGGTGGAGGCTATGGCTACACCTTC
CASSQDWRGGGYGYTF
>TRBV5-6|few|-|TRBJ2-3
TGTGCCAGCAGCTTGTGGGCTACAGATACGCAGTATTTT
CASSLWATDTQYF
>TRBV5-1|once|-|TRBJ2-7
TGCGCCCGCAGCTTGGGGCAGGGGAGCTCCTACGAGCAGTACTTC
CARSLGQGSSYEQYF
>TRBV6-5|-|-|TRBJ1-1
TGTGCCAGCAGTGACAACAGGAACACTGAAGCTTTCTTT
CASSDNRNTEAFF
>TRBV6-2/TRBV6-3|-|-|TRBJ2-5
TGTGCCAGCAGTCCCGTGGCACAGGGAAGAAAACAGTACTTC
CASSPVAQGRKQYF
>TRBV20-1|few|TRBD2|TRBJ2-2
TGCAGTGCGGCGGGGACTAGCGGGGGGCAGATGTTTTTT
CSAAGTSGGQMFF
>TRBV24-1|-|-|TRBJ2-1
TGTGCCACCAGTGATTCACCCGTAACCCTGAGCTCCTACAATGAGCAGTTCTTC
CATSDSPVTLSSYNEQFF
>TRBV4-1|-|-|TRBJ1-2
TGCGCCAGCAGCCAAGATCCCCGGGACGGTAACTATGGCTACACCTTC
CASSQDPRDGNYGYTF
>TRBV14|-|-|TRBJ2-7
TGTGCCAGCAGCCTCGATCTAGGACCCCTGACTTACAATGAGCAGTACTTC
CASSLDLGPLTYNEQYF
>TRBV20-1|few|TRBD1|TRBJ2-1
TGCAGTGCTAGCAGGGGGTACGAGCAGTTCTTC
CSASRGYEQFF
>TRBV3-1|few|-|TRBJ1-5
TGTGCCAGCAGCCAAGATTGGGATCCGGGTCAGCCCCAGCATTTT
CASSQDWDPGQPQHF
>TRBV6-2/TRBV6-3|-|-|TRBJ2-5
TGTGCCAGCAGTTACATGGGGTTTTACAATGAGCAGTACTTC
CASSYMGFYNEQYF
>TRBV25-1|-|-|TRBJ1-2
TGTGCCAGCAGTGACCCTCTAATGGGCTACACCTTC
CASSDPLMGYTF
>TRBV12-3/TRBV12-4|once|-|TRBJ2-3
TGTGCCAGCAGTTCCCCTGTGCGAGGGAGATCAGATACGCAGTATTTT
CASSSPVRGRSDTQYF
>TRBV6-2/TRBV6-3|-|-|TRBJ2-4
TGTGCCTGCAGTCACTTCAGAGACGGAGAAAACATTCAGTACTTC
CACSHFRDGENIQYF
>TRBV4-3|few|-|TRBJ2-4
TGCGCCAGCAGCCAAAAGGGGTTAGGAGTCACAGGGAGAGCCAAAAACATTCAGTACTTC
CASSQKGLGVTGRAKNIQYF
>TRBV6-5|-|-|TRBJ1-2
TGTGCCAGCAGCGCCCTTAGCAACTATGGCTACACCTTC
CASSALSNYGYTF
>TRBV9|few|-|TRBJ1-3
TGTGCCAGCAGCGCTACAGGGAGCTCTGGAAACACCATATATTTT
CASSATGSSGNTIYF
>TRBV20-1|-|TRBD1|TRBJ1-4
TGCAGTACTAGAGGACAGGGTCTTGCAACTAATGAAAAACTGTTTTTT
CSTRGQGLATNEKLFF
>TRBV5-1|few|TRBD1|TRBJ1-6
TGCGCCAGCAGCCCGGGGGACAGCCATAATTCACCCCTCCACTTT
CASSPGDSHNSPLHF
>TRBV20-1|few|-|TRBJ1-2
TGCAGTGTTCATGATTACGGCTACACCTTC
CSVHDYGYTF
>TRBV7-2|few|TRBD1|TRBJ1-4
TGTGCCAGCAGCGAGACCGGGACAGGGGGCGGAAAACTGTTTTTT
CASSETGTGGGKLFF
>TRBV12-3/TRBV12-4|-|TRBD2|TRBJ2-5
TGTGCCAGCAGTTTATCCGTGACTAGCGGGAGTAAAGGCCAAGAGACCCAGTACTTC
CASSLSVTSGSKGQETQYF
>TRBV20-1|-|TRBD1|TRBJ1-1
TGCAGTGCTAGCGGGGGGGACAGCATGAACACTGAAGCTTTCTTT
CSASGGDSMNTEAFF
>TRBV10-3|-|-|TRBJ2-3
TGTGCCATCAGTGAGCTTTCTGGCTACAGAGATCGGGATACGCAGTATTTT
CAISELSGYRDRDTQYF
>TRBV10-3|few|TRBD1|TRBJ2-7
TGTGCCACCGGGACAGGGGCAACTTACGAGCAGTACTTC
CATGTGATYEQYF
>TRBV2|-|TRBD2|TRBJ2-3
TGTGCCAGCAGTGGACTAGCGGGGGGTCGGACAGATACGCAGTATTTT
CASSGLAGGRTDTQYF
>TRBV7-9|few|-|TRBJ1-2
TGTGCCAGCAGCTTAGGGGGGTCAATTACCTATGGCTACACCTTC
CASSLGGSITYGYTF
>TRBV4-3|many|-|TRBJ2-7
TGCGCCAGCAGCCAAGATAGAGGGGCCTACGAGCAGTACTTC
CASSQDRGAYEQYF
>TRBV9|-|TRBD1|TRBJ2-5
TGTGCCAGCAGCGCCATCGGGACAGGGATTGAGACCCAGTACTTC
CASSAIGTGIETQYF
>TRBV18|few|-|TRBJ1-2
TGTGCCAGCTCACCGGTAGGGGTTTCCTATGGCTACACCTTC
CASSPVGVSYGYTF
>TRBV7-8|-|-|TRBJ2-5
TGTGCCAGCAGCCCCCCCTTCCCAGAGACCCAGTACTTC
CASSPPFPETQYF
>TRBV4-3|-|TRBD1|TRBJ2-2
TGCGCCAGCAGCCGAGACAGGGGGTACACCGGGGAGCTGTTTTTT
CASSRDRGYTGELFF
>TRBV4-3|-|TRBD2|TRBJ2-5
TGCGCCAGCAGCATCGAGGGACTAGCAATGGATGAGCAGTACTTC
CASSIEGLAMDEQYF
>TRBV27|few|-|TRBJ1-2
TGTGCCAGCAGCAGTTTGTTAGGGATTTTAGGGGGAGGAAAAGGCTACACCTTC
CASSSLLGILGGGKGYTF
>TRBV27|-|-|TRBJ2-1
TGTGCCAGCAGACAAACCTCCTACAATGAGCAGTTCTTC
CASRQTSYNEQFF
>TRBV9|few|TRBD1|TRBJ2-7
TGTGCCAGCAGCTACACAGGGGTCCACGAGCAGTACTTC
CASSYTGVHEQYF
>TRBV12-3/TRBV12-4|-|-|TRBJ1-1
TGTGCCAGCAGTCCCCTGCGACCCGAAGCTTTCTTT
CASSPLRPEAFF
>TRBV27|-|-|TRBJ2-7
TGTGCCAGCAGTTTCAATGAGTGGGGAAACGAGCAGTACTTC
CASSFNEWGNEQYF
>TRBV20-1|-|TRBD1|TRBJ1-3
TGCAGTGCTAGAGATACAGGGGTAGGAAACACCATATATTTT
CSARDTGVGNTIYF
>TRBV28|few|TRBD2|TRBJ2-1
TGTGCCGGGAGCGGGAGGTACAATGAGCAGTTCTTC
CAGSGRYNEQFF
>TRBV12-3/TRBV12-4|-|-|TRBJ1-2
TGTGCCAGCAATTCCCACTCGCCAAGGGAAAAGGGGCATGGCTACACCTTC
CASNSHSPREKGHGYTF